This is a list of T cell receptor beta chains from one sample in a study of glioma-infiltrating T cells after dendritic cell vaccination. Assay used: immunoSEQ multiplex PCR; TCRdb lists only in-frame clones, some missing. The sample shows fewer than 35,000 clones, more than 85% of them seen only once. Sequenced here: blood, sampled before dendritic cell vaccination. These receptors all stem from a human donor with glioblastoma. Both conserved end residues are part of each CDR3. A D gene is named only where the DNA matches it firmly. For some rows the clone size is stated as once, few or many, or as a class when expanded; others skip it.

>TRBD1|TRBV5-1|-|TRBJ2-7
TGCGCCAGCAGCTTGGGACCCAGGGGGAGACAGTACGAGCAGTACTTC
CASSLGPRGRQYEQYF
>TRBD1|TRBV11-2|-|TRBJ2-7
TGTGCCAGCAGCCCAAACCCGGGACAGGGGAACGAGCAGTACTTC
CASSPNPGQGNEQYF
>-|TRBV7-2|-|TRBJ1-2
TGTGCCAGCAGCTTAGTGCGCCAGGGAAGAGGCTACACCTTC
CASSLVRQGRGYTF
>-|TRBV25-1|-|TRBJ2-3
TGTGCCAGCAGTGAATACAGTCTCACAGATACGCAGTATTTT
CASSEYSLTDTQYF
>-|TRBV6-5|-|TRBJ1-4
TGTGCCAGCAGCCACGACAGGCTGAAAGAAAAACTGTTTTTT
CASSHDRLKEKLFF
>TRBD1|TRBV6-6|-|TRBJ2-7
TGTGCCAGCAGTTACGGACAGGAAACCTACGAGCAGTACTTC
CASSYGQETYEQYF
>TRBD2|TRBV29-1|once|TRBJ2-7
TGCAGCGCCGGAATGGTGAGCGGGGGCAGGGGCGAGCAGTACTTC
CSAGMVSGGRGEQYF
>-|TRBV10-3|once|TRBJ1-3
TGTGCCATCAGTGATCTGGGCAGGAAAGACTCTGGAAACACCATATATTTT
CAISDLGRKDSGNTIYF
>TRBD2|TRBV29-1|-|TRBJ2-1
TGCAGCGTTAACGGACTAGCGGGGGACAATGAGCAGTTCTTC
CSVNGLAGDNEQFF
>TRBD2|TRBV19|-|TRBJ2-7
TGTGCCAGTAGTAACCTCCGGGGGGGGGCTGGCGAGCAGTACTTC
CASSNLRGGAGEQYF
>-|TRBV5-1|-|TRBJ1-2
TGCGCCAGCAGCCAAGGCGGAAGAGCGTATGGCTACACCTTC
CASSQGGRAYGYTF
>-|TRBV6-6|-|TRBJ2-3
TGTGCCAGCTCTCTAGGTAGCGGCACAGATACGCAGTATTTT
CASSLGSGTDTQYF
>TRBD2|TRBV5-4|-|TRBJ2-2
TGTGCCAGCAGCCCATCGGGACTAGCGAAGACCGGGGAGCTGTTTTTT
CASSPSGLAKTGELFF
>-|TRBV28|-|TRBJ2-7
TGTGCCAGCAGTTTAGGGGGCAGGGCCTACGAGCAGTACTTC
CASSLGGRAYEQYF
>-|TRBV7-8|-|TRBJ2-1
TGTGCCAGCAGCCAGGGAATGCTGAGCAATGAGCAGTTCTTC
CASSQGMLSNEQFF
>TRBD1|TRBV5-1|once|TRBJ1-1
TGCGCCAGCAGAAGGACCGGGACAGCCAACACTGAAGCTTTCTTT
CASRRTGTANTEAFF
>-|TRBV14|once|TRBJ2-1
TGTGCCAGCAGCCAGGCCAAGGGGGCCTACAATGAGCAGTTCTTC
CASSQAKGAYNEQFF
>-|TRBV6-1|-|TRBJ2-2
TGTGCCAGCACCGAAAACCGGGGGTTAGGGGGGGAGCTGTTTTTT
CASTENRGLGGELFF
>TRBD1|TRBV4-2|-|TRBJ1-5
TGTGCCAGCAGCCAAGACTGGGACAGTTTTCAGCCCCAGCATTTT
CASSQDWDSFQPQHF
>-|TRBV25-1|-|TRBJ2-3
TGTGCCAGCAGTGAATCCCTTGCGGGAAGCACAGATACGCAGTATTTT
CASSESLAGSTDTQYF
>TRBD2|TRBV4-1|-|TRBJ2-4
TGCGCCAGCAGCCAAGAGAGGCGGGGGACCAAAAACATTCAGTACTTC
CASSQERRGTKNIQYF
>-|TRBV13|-|TRBJ2-7
TGTGCCAGCAGCATCAACAGGGACGAGCAGTACTTC
CASSINRDEQYF
>-|TRBV6-5|once|TRBJ2-5
TGTGCCAGCCAAAATACAGACCAAGAGACCCAGTACTTC
CASQNTDQETQYF
>TRBD1|TRBV10-3|-|TRBJ1-2
TGTGCCATCAGTAACGGACAGGGGGCCCACACCTTC
CAISNGQGAHTF
>TRBD1|TRBV19|-|TRBJ1-1
TGTGCCAGTGGACAGGGTTCGAACACTGAAGCTTTCTTT
CASGQGSNTEAFF
>TRBD1|TRBV28|-|TRBJ1-2
TGTGCCAGCGCTTGGACAGGAGACTATGGCTACACCTTC
CASAWTGDYGYTF
>TRBD1|TRBV5-8|-|TRBJ2-4
TGTGCCAGCAGCTCGGGACAGGCCGTTTTAGCCAAAAACATTCAGTACTTC
CASSSGQAVLAKNIQYF
>-|TRBV2|-|TRBJ2-5
TGTGCCAGCAAAACGGACTTCCAAGAGACCCAGTACTTC
CASKTDFQETQYF
>-|TRBV18|-|TRBJ1-3
TGTGCCAGCTCACCAGTGATGACAGGAGGTATCTCTGGAAACACCATATATTTT
CASSPVMTGGISGNTIYF